This T cell receptor (beta chain) comes out of a study of OX40 agonist ivuxolimab in advanced cancers. This CDR3 comprises 15 residues. The V gene's germline CDR1 is SGHRS and CDR2 YFSETQ. V lost 0 bases to trimming and J lost 0 bases, with 7 bases between them. The repertoire was sequenced with immunoSEQ multiplex PCR; TCRdb's copy has only in-frame clones and lacks some. The sample yields tens of thousands of clones, approximately 91% seen once. The V call is TRBV5-1, the J call TRBJ2-1; D not resolved. The sample consisted of CD4+ or CD8+ T cells sorted from blood, taken in a trial of the OX40 agonist ivuxolimab. The TCR originated in an adult with an advanced solid tumor such as melanoma, head and neck, liver or kidney cancer. DNA of the CDR3: TGCGCCAGCAGCTTGGAGCTCGCCTCCTACAATGAGCAGTTCTTC. Protein product: CASSLELASYNEQFF.